Each of the 19 T cell receptor beta chains below was sequenced from the same sample in a study of blood T cell repertoires in COVID-19. The repertoire was sequenced with immunoSEQ multiplex PCR; TCRdb's copy has only in-frame clones and lacks some. The sample shows 310,000 or so clones, 87% of them seen only once. Sequencing used PBMCs or T cells enriched from blood (not recorded which). All receptors derive from a middle-aged woman who had recovered from COVID-19.

The CDR3 loop is CASSQGRVLYGYTF. CDR3 sequence (DNA): TGCGCCAGCAGCCAAGGTCGGGTTCTCTATGGCTACACCTTC. This chain links TRBV4-1 with TRBJ1-2; no clear D. CDR1 is MGHRA and CDR2 is YSYEKL in the germline V gene. CDR3 length: 14 residues. Trimming took 1 base from V and 4 from J, leaving 10 bases between them.

A single count supports this clone. The chain carries TRBV6-6 and TRBJ2-7; 14 positions agree with TRBD2. Germline V gives CDR1 MNHNY, CDR2 SVGAGI (reference sequence). The CDR3 length is 15 residues. J gave up 4 bases and V 5 bases, and 4 bases lay outside the gene matches. In nucleotides, the CDR3 is TGTGCCAGCAGTGCCCGACTAGCGGGAGGGTACGAGCAGTACTTC. The encoded protein is CASSARLAGGYEQYF.

The V call is TRBV9, the J call TRBJ2-5, with D uncertain. The CDR3 runs to 16 residues. Trimming cost V 4 bases and J 0 bases, with 16 bases left between them. The V gene's germline CDR1 is SGDLS and CDR2 YYNGEE. The CDR3 spells CASSPSPLEYQETQYF. Here the CDR3 DNA reads TGTGCCAGCAGCCCATCTCCCCTAGAGTACCAAGAGACCCAGTACTTC. Looking up the rest from reference TRBV9 and TRBJ2-5 gives the full variable domain: DSGVTQTPKHLITATGQRVTLRCSPRSGDLSVYWYQQSLDQGLQFLIQYYNGEERAKGNILERFSAQQFPDLHSELNLSSLELGDSALYFCASSPSPLEYQETQYFGPGTRLLVL.

The chain employs TRBV27 and TRBJ2-2; D gene uncertain. The CDR3 loop spans 14 amino acids. CDR1 is MNHEY, CDR2 SMNVEV, per germline (reference sequence). V gave up 6 bases and J gave up 4 bases, with 12 bases separating them. The CDR3 region is CASSPQVPTGELFF. As DNA, the CDR3 is TGTGCCAGCAGCCCGCAGGTCCCCACCGGGGAGCTGTTTTTT.

This clone was counted a few times. The J gene is TRBJ2-2, the V gene TRBV5-1; D perhaps matches TRBD2 (6 bases). V lost 0 bases to trimming and J lost 4 bases, with 10 bases between them. The CDR3 sequence is 15 residues long. Germline V gene data show CDR1 as SGHRS and CDR2 as YFSETQ. CDR3 region: CASSLDKGGTGELFF. In DNA, the CDR3 is TGCGCCAGCAGCTTGGATAAGGGAGGCACCGGGGAGCTGTTTTTT.

This rearrangement joins TRBV6-5 to TRBJ1-5; the match to TRBD1 covers 8 bases. Germline V gene sequence: CDR1 MNHEY, CDR2 SVGAGI. Unmatched junction bases numbered 5, after V lost 7 bases and J lost 0 bases. The CDR3 consists of 15 residues. In nucleotides, the CDR3 is TGTGCCAGCATCCCAGGGGGCTTTAGCAATCAGCCCCAGCATTTT. Protein sequence: CASIPGGFSNQPQHF.

The chain couples TRBV4-3 to TRBJ1-4; D might be TRBD1 (5 bases). Germline values: CDR1 LGHNA, CDR2 YSLEER. The V and J ends lost 1 base and 14 bases respectively, with 11 bases between them. CDR3 length: 12 residues. The CDR3 DNA reads as TGCGCCAGCAGCCAAGGGAGGAGGGGCCTGTTTTTT. Protein product: CASSQGRRGLFF.

This clone showed up many times. The rearrangement links TRBV15 to TRBJ1-3, with 11 bases that match TRBD1. The junction had 19 bases not matched to a gene; V was cut back by 0 bases and J by 6 bases. This CDR3 has 21 residues. The germline V gene encodes CDR1 LNHNV and CDR2 YYDKDF (reference sequence). As DNA, the CDR3 is TGTGCCACCAGCAGAGAATCGCGGACAGGGGGCGCAGGAGGCCCCCTAAACACCATATATTTT. This codes for CATSRESRTGGAGGPLNTIYF.

This rearrangement joins TRBV11-3 to TRBJ1-1; D is perhaps TRBD1 (5 bases). The length of the CDR3 is 13 residues. V shed 3 bases and J shed 5 bases, with 10 bases lying between them. Germline CDR1 SGHNT, CDR2 YENEEA. As DNA, the CDR3 is TGTGCCAGCAGCTTGGGCAGGGCAACTGAAGCTTTCTTT. It translates to CASSLGRATEAFF. Filled out from reference TRBV11-3 and TRBJ1-1, the complete variable domain reads EAGVVQSPRYKIIEKKQPVAFWCNPISGHNTLYWYLQNLGQGPELLIRYENEEAVDDSQLPKDRFSAERLKGVDSTLKIQPAELGDSAVYLCASSLGRATEAFFGQGTRLTVV.

The chain employs TRBV7-9 and TRBJ2-1, with D tentatively TRBD2 (6 bases). CDR1 and CDR2 (germline): SEHNR, FQNEAQ (reference sequence). Trimming left V 3 bases short and J 5 bases short, with 17 bases between. The CDR3 totals 16 residues. CDR3 DNA sequence: TGTGCCAGCAGCTTGAGGGGAGGCCTTTTAAACAATGAGCAGTTCTTC. This gives the protein CASSLRGGLLNNEQFF. Full variable domain (outside the CDR3, taken from reference TRBV7-9 and TRBJ2-1): DTGVSQNPRHKITKRGQNVTFRCDPISEHNRLYWYRQTLGQGPEFLTYFQNEAQLEKSRLLSDRFSAERPKGSFSTLEIQRTEQGDSAMYLCASSLRGGLLNNEQFFGPGTRLTVL.

The rearrangement joins TRBV19 to TRBJ2-2, with D maybe TRBD1 (5 bases). Trimming stripped 5 bases from V and 4 bases from J, with 17 bases between. The V gene's germline CDR1 is LNHDA and CDR2 SQIVND (reference sequence). The CDR3 length is 16 residues. In DNA form, the CDR3 reads TGTGCCAGTAGTTCCGGGCCAGGGTCATTCACCGGGGAGCTGTTTTTT. Amino acids: CASSSGPGSFTGELFF.

The rearrangement uses TRBV28 and TRBJ2-7; D is possibly TRBD1 (6 bases). The CDR3 length is 13 residues. Germline CDR1 is MDHEN and CDR2 is SYDVKM. V was clipped by 4 bases and J by 3 bases, with 10 bases between them. The DNA for the CDR3 is TGTGCCAGCAGTTATCCAGGGGTCTACGAGCAGTACTTC. Amino acids: CASSYPGVYEQYF.

In DNA form, the CDR3 reads TGTGCCAGCAGCCCAGACCCAATTAAATCAGGGGCCCCTTCCCTTGGCTACACCTTC. Translating gives CASSPDPIKSGAPSLGYTF. The rearrangement links TRBV3-1 (or the pseudogene TRBV3-2) to TRBJ1-2; possible D gene TRBD1, 6 bases. Trimming removed 4 bases at V and 7 bases at J, with 31 bases between. This CDR3 comprises 19 residues. Looked up from germline, CDR1 is LGHDT and CDR2 is YNNKEL (reference sequence).

The gene calls are TRBV6-6 and TRBJ2-7; a possible D gene is TRBD2 (5 bases). The germline V and J ends were trimmed by 2 bases and 5 bases, with 16 bases remaining between them. Germline CDR1 MNHNY, CDR2 SVGAGI (reference sequence). The CDR3 covers 15 residues. The CDR3 coding sequence is TGTGCCAGCAGTTACGGGGAAACTAGGATCCACGAGCAGTACTTC. It yields the protein CASSYGETRIHEQYF.

The chain recombines TRBV7-2 with TRBJ2-1, with D possibly matching TRBD2 (7 bases). This CDR3 has 13 residues. V lost 8 bases and J 7 bases, leaving 15 bases between the germline ends. CDR1 and CDR2 from the germline V gene are SGHTA and FQGNSA. The CDR3 here is CASGRGRENEQFF. For the CDR3, the DNA is TGTGCCAGCGGCCGGGGGCGGGAGAATGAGCAGTTCTTC.

The V gene is TRBV2, the J gene TRBJ1-2; possible D gene TRBD1, 5 bases. This CDR3 is built from 15 residues. The V gene's germline CDR1 is SNHLY and CDR2 FYNNEI. V lost 3 bases, J lost 4 bases, and 15 bases lay in between. CDR3 sequence (DNA): TGTGCCAGCAGTGACGCCCTGGAGGGGATCTATGGCTACACCTTC. Protein product: CASSDALEGIYGYTF.

The chain employs TRBV19 and TRBJ2-7; D is uncertain. Per the germline V gene, CDR1 is LNHDA and CDR2 is SQIVND (reference sequence). V lost 3 bases and J lost 2, with 14 bases in between. The CDR3 is made up of 15 amino acids. The CDR3 reads CASSIVAASTYEQYF. In nucleotides, the CDR3 is TGTGCCAGTAGTATTGTGGCAGCGTCAACCTACGAGCAGTACTTC. Drawing the rest from reference TRBV19 and TRBJ2-7, the complete variable domain is DGGITQSPKYLFRKEGQNVTLSCEQNLNHDAMYWYRQDPGQGLRLIYYSQIVNDFQKGDIAEGYSVSREKKESFPLTVTSAQKNPTAFYLCASSIVAASTYEQYFGPGTRLTVT.

The rearrangement uses TRBV28 and TRBJ2-7; D is perhaps TRBD2 (5 bases). V lost 6 bases to trimming and J lost 2 bases, with 17 bases between them. There are 15 residues in the CDR3. CDR1 is MDHEN, CDR2 SYDVKM, per germline. CDR3 region: CASRPAGLTTYEQYF. For the CDR3, the DNA is TGTGCCAGCAGACCTGCCGGACTGACTACCTACGAGCAGTACTTC.

This chain joins TRBV3-1 (or the pseudogene TRBV3-2) and TRBJ2-5; weak D call: TRBD2 (5 bases). CDR1 is LGHDT, CDR2 YNNKEL, per germline (reference sequence). The CDR3 spans 14 residues. V was shortened by 4 bases and J by 4 bases, with 13 bases between the two germline ends. The CDR3 coding sequence is TGTGCCAGCAGCCCCGGATTTGAGGGAGAGACCCAGTACTTC. Translation gives CASSPGFEGETQYF.